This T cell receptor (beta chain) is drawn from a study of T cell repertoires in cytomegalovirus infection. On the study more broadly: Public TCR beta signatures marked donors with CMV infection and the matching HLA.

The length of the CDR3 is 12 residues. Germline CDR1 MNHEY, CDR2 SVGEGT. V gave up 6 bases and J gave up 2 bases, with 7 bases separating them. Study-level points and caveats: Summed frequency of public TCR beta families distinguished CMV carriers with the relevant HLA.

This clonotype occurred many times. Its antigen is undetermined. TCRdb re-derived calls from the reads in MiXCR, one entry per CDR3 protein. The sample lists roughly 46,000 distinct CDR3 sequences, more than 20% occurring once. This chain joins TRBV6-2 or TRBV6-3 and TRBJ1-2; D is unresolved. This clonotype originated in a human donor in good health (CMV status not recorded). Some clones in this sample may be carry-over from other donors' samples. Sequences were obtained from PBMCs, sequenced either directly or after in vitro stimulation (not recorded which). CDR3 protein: CASSGVNYGYTF. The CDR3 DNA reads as TGTGCCAGCAGCGGCGTCAACTATGGCTACACCTTC.